A single sample gave rise to the 19 T cell receptor beta chains below, sequenced in a study of identical twins. TCRdb recomputed calls from the 5' RACE reads with MiXCR, one row per CDR3 protein. The table shows hundreds of thousands of distinct CDR3 sequences, with about 20% occurring only once. The same data also went into a second study, on T cells expressing NK-cell markers.

Input material: PBMCs. The source of these receptors is a woman under 30 in good health.

The table lists this clonotype with a few counts. The chain carries TRBV20-1 and TRBJ2-1, with D hard to call. V dropped 3 bases and J dropped 1 base, with 7 bases sitting between them. The germline CDR1 and CDR2 sequences are DFQATT and SNEGSKA (reference sequence). This CDR3 contains 13 residues. DNA for the CDR3: TGCAGTGCTAGCAGTCCTTCCTACAATGAGCAGTTCTTC. Translated: CSASSPSYNEQFF.

This clonotype was observed once. The chain uses TRBV6-5 and TRBJ2-2; TRBD2 aligns across 7 bases. The CDR3 is 17 amino acids. The germline gives CDR1 MNHEY, CDR2 SVGAGI. V lost 2 bases, J lost 4 bases, and 10 bases stayed unmatched. The CDR3, as DNA: TGTGCCAGCAGTTACCCCCTCGTCGGGGGGACCACCGGGGAGCTGTTTTTT. Translating it yields CASSYPLVGGTTGELFF.

The chain employs TRBV29-1 and TRBJ1-4, with 8 bases fitting TRBD1. Germline V gene sequence: CDR1 SQVTM, CDR2 ANQGSEA. The CDR3 is made up of 13 amino acids. With V trimmed by 4 bases and J by 8 bases, 6 bases remained unmatched. CDR3 sequence reads: CSVADREWEKLFF. For the CDR3, the DNA is TGCAGCGTTGCGGACAGGGAGTGGGAAAAACTGTTTTTT.

The rearrangement uses TRBV15 and TRBJ2-1; 8 bases match TRBD2. CDR1 and CDR2 from the germline V gene are LNHNV and YYDKDF (reference sequence). The trim removed 9 bases at V and 4 bases at J, leaving 8 bases unmatched. CDR3 size: 14 residues. The chain's CDR3 is CATGAGAKYNEQFF. The CDR3 coding sequence is TGTGCCACGGGAGCGGGGGCTAAATACAATGAGCAGTTCTTC.

This chain uses TRBV7-9 with TRBJ1-5; 8 bases are shared with TRBD1. J gave up 8 bases and V 4 bases, and 7 bases lay outside the gene matches. The CDR3 is 14 amino acids. Germline CDR1 and CDR2: SEHNR and FQNEAQ (reference sequence). CDR3 bases: TGTGCCAGCAGCTCTCAGGGGGCGGAGGAGCCCCAGCATTTT. Amino acids: CASSSQGAEEPQHF.

This clonotype was picked up a small number of times. V is TRBV9 and J is TRBJ2-5; 7 bases are shared with TRBD2. CDR1 and CDR2 (germline): SGDLS, YYNGEE. CDR3 length equals 13 residues. Trimming at V came to 2 bases and at J to 4 bases, leaving 2 bases not matched to a gene. CDR3 coding DNA: TGTGCCAGCAGCGTTAGGGAGGGAGAGACCCAGTACTTC. This encodes CASSVREGETQYF. Combining the CDR3 with reference TRBV9 and TRBJ2-5 gives the whole variable domain DSGVTQTPKHLITATGQRVTLRCSPRSGDLSVYWYQQSLDQGLQFLIQYYNGEERAKGNILERFSAQQFPDLHSELNLSSLELGDSALYFCASSVREGETQYFGPGTRLLVL.

In DNA form, the CDR3 reads TGTGCCAGCAGTTACGGACCGAGAGCGAACACCGGGGAGCTGTTTTTT. Protein: CASSYGPRANTGELFF. The rearrangement joins TRBV6-2 or TRBV6-3 to TRBJ2-2; D remains ambiguous. V lost 2 bases, J lost 0 bases, and 10 bases lay in between. The V gene's germline CDR1 is MNHEY and CDR2 SVGEGT. CDR3 length: 16 residues.

This clonotype was seen a few times. This chain links TRBV7-9 with TRBJ2-5; D gene uncertain. The V gene lost 7 bases and the J gene lost 2 bases, with 11 bases spanning the gap. CDR3 length equals 13 residues. Germline V lookup: CDR1 SEHNR, CDR2 FQNEAQ (reference sequence). The CDR3 DNA is TGTGCCAGCATGCACCAGGTACAAGAGACCCAGTACTTC. It codes for CASMHQVQETQYF.

The rearrangement uses TRBV20-1 and TRBJ2-2, with 7 positions matching TRBD2. Losses at the gene ends were 5 bases for V and 6 bases for J; bases not matched to a gene: 9. Germline V gene data show CDR1 as DFQATT and CDR2 as SNEGSKA (reference sequence). The CDR3 runs to 14 residues. CDR3 sequence reads: CSALGGSLAGELFF. CDR3 nucleotide sequence: TGCAGTGCTCTTGGCGGGAGTCTGGCCGGGGAGCTGTTTTTT.

This sequence joins TRBV20-1 and TRBJ2-1; a possible D gene is TRBD2 (6 bases). The V gene lost 3 bases and the J gene lost 12 bases, with 9 bases spanning the gap. Germline assignment: CDR1 DFQATT and CDR2 SNEGSKA (reference sequence). This CDR3 spans 10 amino acids. CDR3 sequence (DNA): TGCAGTGCTAGCGACGGGAGGCAGTTCTTC. Translation: CSASDGRQFF.

This clonotype has a handful of counts. The chain couples TRBV20-1 to TRBJ2-5; no clear D gene. Deletions cut 6 bases from V and 5 bases from J, with 10 bases between. The germline gives CDR1 DFQATT, CDR2 SNEGSKA (reference sequence). This CDR3 spans 11 amino acids. Written as DNA, the CDR3 is TGCAGTGCCATTCCCCGGGAGACCCAGTACTTC. Its translation is CSAIPRETQYF.

The chain links TRBV7-2 to TRBJ2-5, with 10 bases that match TRBD2. This CDR3 contains 16 residues. With V trimmed by 1 base and J by 2 bases, 4 bases remained unmatched. Looked up from germline, CDR1 is SGHTA and CDR2 is FQGNSA. The CDR3 sequence is CASSLGSGGGQETQYF. The DNA for the CDR3 is TGTGCCAGCAGCTTAGGGAGCGGGGGGGGGCAAGAGACCCAGTACTTC.

This clonotype showed up many times. The genes are TRBV24-1 and TRBJ2-2; 7 positions match TRBD1. CDR3 size: 16 residues. V gave up 4 bases and J gave up 5 bases; unmatched junction bases: 9. Germline lookup yields CDR1 KGHDR and CDR2 SFDVKD. CDR3 protein: CATSDPSRGRTGELFF. The CDR3 nucleotides are TGTGCCACCAGTGACCCAAGTAGGGGGCGGACCGGGGAGCTGTTTTTT.

The V gene is TRBV20-1, the J gene TRBJ1-1, with no clear D. V lost 4 bases, J lost 2 bases, and 11 bases lay in between. The CDR3 has 13 amino acids. Germline values: CDR1 DFQATT, CDR2 SNEGSKA (reference sequence). CDR3 region: CSAIPEQNTEAFF. The CDR3 coding sequence is TGCAGTGCTATTCCGGAGCAAAACACTGAAGCTTTCTTT.

This clonotype showed up just once. The V call is TRBV11-1, the J call TRBJ2-1; 7 nucleotides align to TRBD2. The V gene end was trimmed by 4 bases and the J gene end by 4 bases; junction bases not matched to a gene: 16. The length of the CDR3 is 18 residues. CDR1 and CDR2 (germline): SGHAT, FQDESV (reference sequence). The CDR3 region is CASSSLQPSEGGYNEQFF. CDR3 bases: TGTGCCAGCAGCTCTCTCCAGCCGTCGGAGGGAGGGTACAATGAGCAGTTCTTC.

This clonotype was counted a few times. This chain links TRBV20-1 with TRBJ2-1, with D perhaps TRBD2 (6 bases). V lost 0 bases and J 7 bases, leaving 13 bases between the germline ends. This CDR3 is built from 14 residues. From germline, CDR1 is DFQATT and CDR2 SNEGSKA (reference sequence). Here the CDR3 DNA reads TGCAGTGCTAGAGACCCGGGACTTTCTAATGAGCAGTTCTTC. This encodes CSARDPGLSNEQFF.

This clonotype was found many times. V usage is TRBV5-1 and J usage is TRBJ2-5, with a tentative D call TRBD2 (6 bases). Trimming left V 5 bases short and J 4 bases short, with 12 bases between. The germline V gene has CDR1 SGHRS and CDR2 YFSETQ. This CDR3 has 13 amino acids. The CDR3 DNA is TGCGCCAGCAGTCGGGACTTCGGAGAGACCCAGTACTTC. This gives the protein CASSRDFGETQYF.

This clonotype has a handful of counts. V is TRBV3-1 and J is TRBJ2-3, with a possible D match to TRBD2 (6 bases). Germline V gene data show CDR1 as LGHDT and CDR2 as YNNKEL (reference sequence). Trimming stripped 4 bases from V and 2 bases from J, with 13 bases between. This CDR3 has 15 residues. The CDR3 region is CASSLSGGTTDTQYF. The CDR3 DNA reads as TGTGCCAGCAGCCTATCCGGCGGGACCACAGATACGCAGTATTTT.

This clonotype has ten or more counts. The DNA of the CDR3 is TGCAGCGTTGAAGAACGGGGAAACACAGATACGCAGTATTTT. This codes for CSVEERGNTDTQYF. The chain carries TRBV29-1 and TRBJ2-3; D possibly corresponds to TRBD2 (5 bases). Germline V gives CDR1 SQVTM, CDR2 ANQGSEA. The CDR3 is 14 amino acids. V was clipped by 0 bases and J by 2 bases, with 9 bases between them.